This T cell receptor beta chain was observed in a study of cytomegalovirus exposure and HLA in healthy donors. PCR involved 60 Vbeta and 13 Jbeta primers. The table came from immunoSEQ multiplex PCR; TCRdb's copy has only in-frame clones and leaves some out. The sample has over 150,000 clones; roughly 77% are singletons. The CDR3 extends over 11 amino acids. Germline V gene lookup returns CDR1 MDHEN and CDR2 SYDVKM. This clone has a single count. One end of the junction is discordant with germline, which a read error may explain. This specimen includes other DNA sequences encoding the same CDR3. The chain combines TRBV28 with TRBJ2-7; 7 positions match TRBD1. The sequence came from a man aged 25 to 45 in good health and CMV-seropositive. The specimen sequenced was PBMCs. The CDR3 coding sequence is TGTGCCAGCAGGACAGGGTCCGAGCAATACTTC. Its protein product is CASRTGSEQYF.